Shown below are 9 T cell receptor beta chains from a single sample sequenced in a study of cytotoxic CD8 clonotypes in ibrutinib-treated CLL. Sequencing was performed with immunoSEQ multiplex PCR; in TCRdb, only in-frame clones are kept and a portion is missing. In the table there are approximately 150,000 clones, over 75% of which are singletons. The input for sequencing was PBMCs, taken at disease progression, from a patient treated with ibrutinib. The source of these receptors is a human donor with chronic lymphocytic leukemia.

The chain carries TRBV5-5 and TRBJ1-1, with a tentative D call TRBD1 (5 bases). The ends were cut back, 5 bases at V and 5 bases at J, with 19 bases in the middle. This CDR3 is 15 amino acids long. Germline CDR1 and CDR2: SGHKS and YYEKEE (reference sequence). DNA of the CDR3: TGTGCCAGCAGTAATTTCCGGGACCAACAGACTGAAGCTTTCTTT. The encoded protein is CASSNFRDQQTEAFF.

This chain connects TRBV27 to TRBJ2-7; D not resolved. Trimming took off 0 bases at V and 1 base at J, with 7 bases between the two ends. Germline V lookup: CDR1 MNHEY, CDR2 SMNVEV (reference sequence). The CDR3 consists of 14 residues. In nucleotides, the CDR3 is TGTGCCAGCAGTTTATCCCCAAATTCCTACGAGCAGTACTTC. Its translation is CASSLSPNSYEQYF.

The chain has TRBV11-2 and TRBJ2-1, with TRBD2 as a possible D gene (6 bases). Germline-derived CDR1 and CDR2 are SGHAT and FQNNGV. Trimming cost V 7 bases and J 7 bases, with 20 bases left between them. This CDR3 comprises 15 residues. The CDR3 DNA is TGTGCCAGCAAGGGGAGGAGCGCTAGCGTAAATGAGCAGTTCTTC. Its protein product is CASKGRSASVNEQFF. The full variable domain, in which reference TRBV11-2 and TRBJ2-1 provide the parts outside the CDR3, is EAGVAQSPRYKIIEKRQSVAFWCNPISGHATLYWYQQILGQGPKLLIQFQNNGVVDDSQLPKDRFSAERLKGVDSTLKIQPAKLEDSAVYLCASKGRSASVNEQFFGPGTRLTVL.

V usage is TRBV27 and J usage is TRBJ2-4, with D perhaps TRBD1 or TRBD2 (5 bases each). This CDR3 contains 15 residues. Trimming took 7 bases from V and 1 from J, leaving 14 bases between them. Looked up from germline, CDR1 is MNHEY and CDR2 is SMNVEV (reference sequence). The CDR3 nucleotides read TGTGCCAGCATGTCGGGGCTGAGGGCCAAAAACATTCAGTACTTC. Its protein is CASMSGLRAKNIQYF.

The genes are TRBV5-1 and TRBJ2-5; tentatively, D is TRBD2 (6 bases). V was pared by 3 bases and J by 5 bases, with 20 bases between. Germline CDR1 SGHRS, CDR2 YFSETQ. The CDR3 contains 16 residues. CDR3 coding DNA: TGCGCCAGCAGCTCCCAAGGGACTTCTGGGCGGGAGACCCAGTACTTC. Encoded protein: CASSSQGTSGRETQYF.

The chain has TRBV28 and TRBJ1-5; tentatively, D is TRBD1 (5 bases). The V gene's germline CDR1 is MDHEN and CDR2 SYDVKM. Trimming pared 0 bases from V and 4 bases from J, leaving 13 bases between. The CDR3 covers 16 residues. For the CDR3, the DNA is TGTGCCAGCAGTTTATGGACAGAGGGGCGAAATCAGCCCCAGCATTTT. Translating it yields CASSLWTEGRNQPQHF.

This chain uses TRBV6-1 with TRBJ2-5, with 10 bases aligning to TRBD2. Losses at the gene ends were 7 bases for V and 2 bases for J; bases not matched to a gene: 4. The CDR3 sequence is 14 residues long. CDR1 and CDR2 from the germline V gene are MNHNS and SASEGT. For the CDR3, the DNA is TGTGCCAGCAACAGCGGGAGGGGACAAGAGACCCAGTACTTC. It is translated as CASNSGRGQETQYF.

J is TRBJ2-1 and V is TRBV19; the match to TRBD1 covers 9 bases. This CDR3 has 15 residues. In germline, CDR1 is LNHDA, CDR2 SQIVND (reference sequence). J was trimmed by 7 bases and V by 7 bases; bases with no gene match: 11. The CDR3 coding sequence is TGTGCCAGTATCCAAGGACAGGGGATTGGGAATGAGCAGTTCTTC. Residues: CASIQGQGIGNEQFF.

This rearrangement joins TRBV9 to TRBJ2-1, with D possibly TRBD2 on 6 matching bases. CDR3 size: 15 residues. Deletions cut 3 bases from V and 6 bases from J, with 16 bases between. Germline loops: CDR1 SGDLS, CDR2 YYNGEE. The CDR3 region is CASSAGTAGANEQFF. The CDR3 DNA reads TGTGCCAGCAGCGCCGGGACTGCTGGGGCCAATGAGCAGTTCTTC.